Presented here are 14 T cell receptor beta chains from one specimen sequenced in a study of CD8 T cells in Susac syndrome. The RNA, roughly 0.5 to 1 ug, was put through reverse transcription using random hexamers. TCRdb re-analysed the immunoSEQ multiplex PCR reads in MiXCR, keeping a single row per CDR3 protein. The profile shows about 150,000 distinct CDR3 sequences, 90% to 95% of them singletons. The specimen was CD4+ T cells from PBMCs. Source of these receptors: a human donor with Susac syndrome.

The chain employs TRBV14 and TRBJ2-3, with D unclear. Germline V gives CDR1 SGHDN, CDR2 FVKESK. CDR3 length: 14 amino acids. V lost 4 bases and J 6 bases, leaving 14 bases between the germline ends. Written as DNA, the CDR3 is TGTGCCAGCAGCCGGATAAACATGGGGGATACGCAGTATTTT. This sequence encodes CASSRINMGDTQYF.

V and J are TRBV5-6 and TRBJ2-7; D assignment may be TRBD1 or TRBD2 (6 bases each). The germline CDR1 and CDR2 sequences are SGHDT and YYEEEE. Trimming took 2 bases from V and 2 from J, leaving 14 bases between them. This CDR3 has 15 amino acids. The CDR3 region is CASSFWGAGAYEQYF. In nucleotides, the CDR3 is TGTGCCAGCAGCTTTTGGGGGGCCGGGGCCTACGAGCAGTACTTC.

The chain links TRBV19 to TRBJ2-5; possible D gene TRBD2, 6 bases. Germline-derived CDR1 and CDR2 are LNHDA and SQIVND (reference sequence). The CDR3 consists of 15 residues. Trimming cost V 3 bases and J 5 bases, with 16 bases left between them. The DNA for the CDR3 is TGTGCCAGTAGTATCTCTAAACTAGCTCGGGAGACCCAGTACTTC. It encodes CASSISKLARETQYF.

V and J are TRBV29-1 and TRBJ2-5; D could derive from TRBD1 or TRBD2 (6 bases each). The CDR3 consists of 12 residues. Trimming cost V 4 bases and J 5 bases, with 11 bases left between them. CDR1 is SQVTM and CDR2 is ANQGSEA in the germline V gene. In nucleotides, the CDR3 is TGCAGCGTTGCTCGAGGGGGGGAGACCCAGTACTTC. It encodes CSVARGGETQYF.

The chain recombines TRBV12-3 or TRBV12-4 with TRBJ1-1; maybe TRBD1 (5 bases). The CDR3 has 14 amino acids. Trimming pared 7 bases from V and 6 bases from J, leaving 18 bases between. As DNA, the CDR3 is TGTGCCAGCACTTTTCACGGGGGTCGGGCTGAAGCTTTCTTT. Translated: CASTFHGGRAEAFF.

J is TRBJ2-6 and V is TRBV7-3, with D perhaps matching TRBD1 (6 bases). The germline V gene encodes CDR1 SGHTA and CDR2 FQGTGA. The V end was cut by 4 bases, the J end by 0 bases, with 13 bases between. This CDR3 has 17 residues. CDR3 sequence: CASSSSDSPSGANVLTF. The CDR3 DNA is TGTGCCAGCAGCTCTTCGGACAGTCCCTCTGGGGCCAACGTCCTGACTTTC.

The chain combines TRBV23-1 with TRBJ2-1, with D perhaps given as TRBD1 or TRBD2 (6 bases each). TRBV23-1 is an open reading frame whose function is uncertain. V lost 5 bases to trimming and J lost 8 bases, with 19 bases between them. This CDR3 spans 15 amino acids. For the CDR3, the DNA is TGCGCCAGCAGTGTGGGGGGCCTCATGATGGATGAGCAGTTCTTC. It specifies CASSVGGLMMDEQFF.

The rearrangement links TRBV13 to TRBJ2-7; 8 bases fit TRBD2. The CDR3 covers 19 residues. The germline CDR1 and CDR2 sequences are PRHDT and FYEKMQ (reference sequence). The V gene end was trimmed by 2 bases and the J gene end by 4 bases; junction bases not matched to a gene: 19. CDR3 loop: CASSLSPPLVAGPSYEQYF. The CDR3, as DNA: TGTGCCAGCAGCTTAAGCCCGCCGTTGGTAGCGGGGCCAAGTTACGAGCAGTACTTC.

Notes on this clonotype: A junction boundary mismatches the germline segment, possibly from a read error. The V and J genes are TRBV4-1 and TRBJ2-2; TRBD2 is a possible D gene (5 bases). The CDR3 spans 15 residues. Germline CDR1 MGHRA, CDR2 YSYEKL. The CDR3 loop reads CASSQAGPNTGELVF. The CDR3 DNA reads as TGCGCCAGCAGCCAAGCTGGACCTAACACCGGGGAGCTGGTTTTT.

This chain uses TRBV9 with TRBJ1-1; 7 nucleotides match TRBD1. After removal of 4 bases from V and 1 base from J, the junction contained 7 bases not matched to a gene. CDR1 and CDR2 from the germline V gene are SGDLS and YYNGEE. The CDR3 is 15 amino acids. The CDR3 sequence is CASSNRQGRNTEAFF. The CDR3 DNA reads TGTGCCAGCAGCAACCGACAGGGCCGGAACACTGAAGCTTTCTTT. Combining the CDR3 with reference TRBV9 and TRBJ1-1 gives the whole variable domain DSGVTQTPKHLITATGQRVTLRCSPRSGDLSVYWYQQSLDQGLQFLIQYYNGEERAKGNILERFSAQQFPDLHSELNLSSLELGDSALYFCASSNRQGRNTEAFFGQGTRLTVV.

The genes are TRBV5-6 and TRBJ1-2; TRBD1 matches at 8 bases. V dropped 4 bases and J dropped 10; count of bases not matched to a gene: 3. Germline CDR1 SGHDT, CDR2 YYEEEE. This CDR3 has 11 amino acids. The CDR3 region is CASSRTGTYTF. For the CDR3, the DNA is TGTGCCAGCAGCAGGACAGGGACCTACACCTTC.

This chain's CDR3 is CSVGLAGDYEQYF. For the CDR3, the DNA is TGCAGCGTTGGACTAGCGGGGGACTACGAGCAGTACTTC. V gene TRBV29-1 combines with J gene TRBJ2-7; 12 bases are a match to TRBD2. In germline, CDR1 is SQVTM, CDR2 ANQGSEA. This CDR3 spans 13 amino acids. The V gene end was trimmed by 4 bases and the J gene end by 3 bases; junction bases not matched to a gene: 1.

A few counts support this clonotype. This rearrangement joins TRBV5-4 to TRBJ2-1, with D perhaps TRBD1 or TRBD2 (5 bases each). Germline CDR1 and CDR2: SGHNT and YYREEE (reference sequence). The V gene lost 0 bases and the J gene lost 0 bases, with 7 bases spanning the gap. The length of the CDR3 is 15 residues. The CDR3 coding sequence is TGTGCCAGCAGCTTGGAGGGGAGCTCCTACAATGAGCAGTTCTTC. This codes for CASSLEGSSYNEQFF.

This chain uses TRBV15 with TRBJ2-1; D possibly uses TRBD1 or TRBD2 (5 bases each). CDR1 is LNHNV, CDR2 YYDKDF, per germline (reference sequence). Trimming pared 1 base from V and 0 bases from J, leaving 16 bases between. This CDR3 has 18 amino acids. The CDR3, as DNA: TGTGCCACCAGCAGAGGCATTATATCAGGGAGCTCCTACAATGAGCAGTTCTTC. Amino acid sequence: CATSRGIISGSSYNEQFF.